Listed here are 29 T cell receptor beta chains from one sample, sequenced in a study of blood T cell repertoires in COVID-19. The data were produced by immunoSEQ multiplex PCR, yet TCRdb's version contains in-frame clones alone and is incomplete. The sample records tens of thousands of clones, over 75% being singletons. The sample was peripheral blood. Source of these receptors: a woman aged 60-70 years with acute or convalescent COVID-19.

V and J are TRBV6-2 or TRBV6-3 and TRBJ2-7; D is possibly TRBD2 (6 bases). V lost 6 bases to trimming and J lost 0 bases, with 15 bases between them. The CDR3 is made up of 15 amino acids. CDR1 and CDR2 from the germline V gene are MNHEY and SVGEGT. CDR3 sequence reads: CASSPLLATSYEQYF. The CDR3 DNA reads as TGTGCCAGCAGCCCTCTTCTAGCGACCTCCTACGAGCAGTACTTC.

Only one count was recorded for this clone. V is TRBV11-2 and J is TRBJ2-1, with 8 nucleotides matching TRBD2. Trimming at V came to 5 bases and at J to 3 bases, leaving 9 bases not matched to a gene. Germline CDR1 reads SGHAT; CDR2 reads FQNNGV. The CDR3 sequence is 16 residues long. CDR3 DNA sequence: TGTGCCAGCAGCCTAAGAGGTAGCGGGAACTACAATGAGCAGTTCTTC. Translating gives CASSLRGSGNYNEQFF.

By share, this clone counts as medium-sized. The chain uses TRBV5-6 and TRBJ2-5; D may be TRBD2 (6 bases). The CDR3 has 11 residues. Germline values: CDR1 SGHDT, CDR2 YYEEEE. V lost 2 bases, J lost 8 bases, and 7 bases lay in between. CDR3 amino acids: CASSFGGTQYF. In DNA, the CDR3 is TGTGCCAGCAGCTTCGGGGGAACCCAGTACTTC.

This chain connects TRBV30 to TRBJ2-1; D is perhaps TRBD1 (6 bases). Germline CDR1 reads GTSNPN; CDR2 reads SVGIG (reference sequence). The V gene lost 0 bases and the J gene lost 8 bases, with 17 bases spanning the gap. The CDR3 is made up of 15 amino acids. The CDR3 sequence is CAWSVLGGVNDEQFF. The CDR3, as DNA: TGTGCCTGGAGTGTACTAGGGGGAGTAAACGATGAGCAGTTCTTC. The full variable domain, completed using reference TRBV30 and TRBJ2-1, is SQTIHQWPATLVQPVGSPLSLECTVEGTSNPNLYWYRQAAGRGLQLLFYSVGIGQISSEVPQNLSASRPQDRQFILSSKKLLLSDSGFYLCAWSVLGGVNDEQFFGPGTRLTVL.

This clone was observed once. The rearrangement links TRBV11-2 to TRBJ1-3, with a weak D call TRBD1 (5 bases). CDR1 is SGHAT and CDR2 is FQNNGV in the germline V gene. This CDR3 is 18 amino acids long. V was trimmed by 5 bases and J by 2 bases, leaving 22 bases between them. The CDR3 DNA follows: TGTGCCAGCAGCCTATTGACAGACTTGGCTAGGGCTGGAAACACCATATATTTT. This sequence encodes CASSLLTDLARAGNTIYF.

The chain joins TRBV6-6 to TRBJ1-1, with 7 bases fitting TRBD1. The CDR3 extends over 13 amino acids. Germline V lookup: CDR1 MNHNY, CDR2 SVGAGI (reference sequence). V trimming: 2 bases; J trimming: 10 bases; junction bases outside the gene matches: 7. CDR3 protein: CASSYDRVVGAFF. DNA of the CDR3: TGTGCCAGCAGTTACGACAGGGTAGTAGGAGCTTTCTTT.

The CDR3 coding sequence is TGCGCCAGCAGCTTGGACGGAGACTACTATGGCTACACCTTC. This encodes CASSLDGDYYGYTF. This chain uses TRBV5-1 with TRBJ1-2; no definite D call. CDR3 length: 14 amino acids. The V gene lost 0 bases and the J gene lost 3 bases, with 9 bases spanning the gap. Germline loops: CDR1 SGHRS, CDR2 YFSETQ.

The DNA of the CDR3 is TGTGCCAGTAGTATTGTAACGGACAGGGGTTATGGCTACACCTTC. Translating it yields CASSIVTDRGYGYTF. This chain joins TRBV19 and TRBJ1-2; 9 bases match TRBD1. This CDR3 has 15 amino acids. The V segment lost 3 bases and the J segment 5 bases; nucleotides outside the gene matches: 7. Per the germline V gene, CDR1 is LNHDA and CDR2 is SQIVND (reference sequence). The variable domain in full, completed from reference TRBV19 and TRBJ1-2, reads DGGITQSPKYLFRKEGQNVTLSCEQNLNHDAMYWYRQDPGQGLRLIYYSQIVNDFQKGDIAEGYSVSREKKESFPLTVTSAQKNPTAFYLCASSIVTDRGYGYTFGSGTRLTVV.

The CDR3 DNA sequence: TGTGCCAGCTCACCACCAGTCAGAACCGGGGAGCTGTTTTTT. Protein: CASSPPVRTGELFF. This chain links TRBV18 with TRBJ2-2; D is ambiguous. In germline, CDR1 is KGHSH, CDR2 LQKENI. Trimming left V 0 bases short and J 5 bases short, with 7 bases between. The CDR3 covers 14 residues.

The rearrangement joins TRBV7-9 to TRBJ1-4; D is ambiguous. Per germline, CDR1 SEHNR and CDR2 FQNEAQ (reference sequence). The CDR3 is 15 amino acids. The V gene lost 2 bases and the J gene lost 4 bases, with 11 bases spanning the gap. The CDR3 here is CASSLTSGVNEKLFF. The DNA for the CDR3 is TGTGCCAGCAGCTTAACTTCCGGGGTTAATGAAAAACTGTTTTTT.

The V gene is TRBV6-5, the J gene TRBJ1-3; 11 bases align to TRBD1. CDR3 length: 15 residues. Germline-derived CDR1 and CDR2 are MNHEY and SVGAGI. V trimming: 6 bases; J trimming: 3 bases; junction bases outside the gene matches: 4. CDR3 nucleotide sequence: TGTGCCAGCAGAGGACAGGGGGCTTTTGGAAACACCATATATTTT. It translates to CASRGQGAFGNTIYF.

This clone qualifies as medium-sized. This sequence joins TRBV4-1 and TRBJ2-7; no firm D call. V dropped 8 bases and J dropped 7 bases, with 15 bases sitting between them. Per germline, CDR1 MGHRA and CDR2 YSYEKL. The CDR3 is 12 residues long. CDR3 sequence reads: CASAGSATEQYF. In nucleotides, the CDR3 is TGCGCCAGCGCCGGGTCGGCGACTGAGCAGTACTTC.

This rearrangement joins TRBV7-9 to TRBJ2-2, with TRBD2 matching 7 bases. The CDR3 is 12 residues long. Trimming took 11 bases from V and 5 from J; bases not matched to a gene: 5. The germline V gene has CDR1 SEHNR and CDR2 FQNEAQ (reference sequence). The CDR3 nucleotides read TGTGCCGCGGGAGCAAGGACCGGGGAGCTGTTTTTT. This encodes CAAGARTGELFF.

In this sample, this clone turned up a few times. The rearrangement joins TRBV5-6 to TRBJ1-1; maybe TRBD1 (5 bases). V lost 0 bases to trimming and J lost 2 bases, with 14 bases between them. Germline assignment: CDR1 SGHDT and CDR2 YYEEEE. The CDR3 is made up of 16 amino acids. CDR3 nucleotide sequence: TGTGCCAGCAGCTTGGGATGGGCGGGGGTTAACACTGAAGCTTTCTTT. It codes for CASSLGWAGVNTEAFF.

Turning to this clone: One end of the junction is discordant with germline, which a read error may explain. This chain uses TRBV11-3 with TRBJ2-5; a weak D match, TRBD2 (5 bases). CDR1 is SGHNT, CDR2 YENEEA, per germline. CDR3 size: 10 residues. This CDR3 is CASSRGQEDF. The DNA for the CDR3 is TGTGCCAGCAGCCGAGGGCAGGAGGACTTC.

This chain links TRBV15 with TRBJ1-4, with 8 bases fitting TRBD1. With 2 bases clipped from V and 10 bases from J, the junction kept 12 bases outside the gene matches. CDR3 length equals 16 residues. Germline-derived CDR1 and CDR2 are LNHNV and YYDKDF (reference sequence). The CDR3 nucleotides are TGTGCCACCAGCAGACCAGAGTCAAACAGGGGGGTAAAACTGTTTTTT. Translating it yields CATSRPESNRGVKLFF.

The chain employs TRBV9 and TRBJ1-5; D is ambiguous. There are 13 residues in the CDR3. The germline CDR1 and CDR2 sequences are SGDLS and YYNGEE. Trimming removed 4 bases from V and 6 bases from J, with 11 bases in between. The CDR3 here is CASSSREGQPQHF. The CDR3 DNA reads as TGTGCCAGCAGCTCACGGGAAGGTCAGCCCCAGCATTTT.

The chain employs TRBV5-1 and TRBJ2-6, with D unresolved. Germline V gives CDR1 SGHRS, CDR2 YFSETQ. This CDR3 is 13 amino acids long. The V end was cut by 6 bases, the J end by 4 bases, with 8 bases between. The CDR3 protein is CASTPSGANVLTF. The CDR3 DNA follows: TGCGCCAGCACGCCGAGCGGGGCCAACGTCCTGACTTTC.

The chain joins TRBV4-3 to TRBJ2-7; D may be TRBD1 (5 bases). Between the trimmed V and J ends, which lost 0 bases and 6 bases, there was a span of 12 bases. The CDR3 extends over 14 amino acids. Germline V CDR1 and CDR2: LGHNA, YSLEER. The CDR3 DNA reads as TGCGCCAGCAGCCAAGATCTGGGGCGGAGCGAGCAGTACTTC. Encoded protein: CASSQDLGRSEQYF.

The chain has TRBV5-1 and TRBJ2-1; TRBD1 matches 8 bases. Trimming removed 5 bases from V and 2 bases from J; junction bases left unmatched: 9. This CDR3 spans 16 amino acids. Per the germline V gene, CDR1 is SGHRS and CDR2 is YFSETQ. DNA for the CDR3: TGCGCCAGCAGTCTCCAGGGGGCGATCGCCTACAATGAGCAGTTCTTC. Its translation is CASSLQGAIAYNEQFF.

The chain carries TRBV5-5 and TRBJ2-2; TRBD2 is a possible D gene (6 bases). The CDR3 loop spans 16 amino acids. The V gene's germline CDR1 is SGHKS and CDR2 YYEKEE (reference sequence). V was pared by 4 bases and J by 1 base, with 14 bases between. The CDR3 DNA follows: TGTGCCAGCAGCACAACGGGACTGGGGAACACCGGGGAGCTGTTTTTT. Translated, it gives CASSTTGLGNTGELFF.

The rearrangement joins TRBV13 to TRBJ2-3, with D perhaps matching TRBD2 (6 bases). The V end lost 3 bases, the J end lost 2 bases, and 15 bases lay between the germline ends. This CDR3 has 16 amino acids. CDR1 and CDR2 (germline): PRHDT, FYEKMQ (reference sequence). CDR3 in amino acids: CASSLHWAGNTDTQYF. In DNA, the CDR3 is TGTGCCAGCAGCTTGCACTGGGCGGGAAACACAGATACGCAGTATTTT. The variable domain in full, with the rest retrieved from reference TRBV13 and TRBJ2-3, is AAGVIQSPRHLIKEKRETATLKCYPIPRHDTVYWYQQGPGQDPQFLISFYEKMQSDKGSIPDRFSAQQFSDYHSELNMSSLELGDSALYFCASSLHWAGNTDTQYFGPGTRLTVL.

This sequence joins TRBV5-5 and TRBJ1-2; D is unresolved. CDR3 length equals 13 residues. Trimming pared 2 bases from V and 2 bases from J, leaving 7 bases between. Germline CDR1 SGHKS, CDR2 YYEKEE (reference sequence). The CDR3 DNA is TGTGCCAGCAGCTTACAGACCAACTATGGCTACACCTTC. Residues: CASSLQTNYGYTF.

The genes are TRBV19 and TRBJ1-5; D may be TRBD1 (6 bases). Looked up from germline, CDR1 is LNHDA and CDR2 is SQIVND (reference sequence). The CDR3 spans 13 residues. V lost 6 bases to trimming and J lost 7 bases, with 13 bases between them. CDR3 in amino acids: CASSPQGEQPQHF. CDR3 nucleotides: TGTGCCAGTAGCCCACAGGGTGAGCAGCCCCAGCATTTT.

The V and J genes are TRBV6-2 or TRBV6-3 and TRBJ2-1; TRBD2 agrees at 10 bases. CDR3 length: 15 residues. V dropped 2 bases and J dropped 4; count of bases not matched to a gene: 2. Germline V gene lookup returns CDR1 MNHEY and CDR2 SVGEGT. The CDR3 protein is CASSYTLAGYNEQFF. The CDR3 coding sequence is TGTGCCAGCAGTTACACACTAGCGGGGTACAATGAGCAGTTCTTC.

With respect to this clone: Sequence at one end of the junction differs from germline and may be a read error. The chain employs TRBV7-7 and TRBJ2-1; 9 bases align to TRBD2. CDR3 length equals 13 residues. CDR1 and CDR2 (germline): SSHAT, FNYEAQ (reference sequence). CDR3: CASSLAGDRKQFF. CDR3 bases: TGTGCTAGCAGCTTAGCGGGAGACAGGAAGCAGTTCTTC.

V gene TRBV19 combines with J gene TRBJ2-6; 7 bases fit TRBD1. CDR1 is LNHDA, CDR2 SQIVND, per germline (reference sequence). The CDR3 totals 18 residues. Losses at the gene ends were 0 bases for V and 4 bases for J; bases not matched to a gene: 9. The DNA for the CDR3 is TGTGCCAGTAGTATAGATGGGGACAGCTTTGGAGGGGCCAACGTCCTGACTTTC. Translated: CASSIDGDSFGGANVLTF.

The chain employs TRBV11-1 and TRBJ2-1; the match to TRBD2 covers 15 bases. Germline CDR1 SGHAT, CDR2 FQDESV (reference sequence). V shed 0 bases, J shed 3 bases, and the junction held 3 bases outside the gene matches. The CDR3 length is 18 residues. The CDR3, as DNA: TGTGCCAGCAGCTTAGCAAGGACTAGCGGGAGGGTCTACAATGAGCAGTTCTTC. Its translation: CASSLARTSGRVYNEQFF. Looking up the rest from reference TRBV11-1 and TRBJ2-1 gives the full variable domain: EAEVAQSPRYKITEKSQAVAFWCDPISGHATLYWYRQILGQGPELLVQFQDESVVDDSQLPKDRFSAERLKGVDSTLKIQPAELGDSAMYLCASSLARTSGRVYNEQFFGPGTRLTVL.

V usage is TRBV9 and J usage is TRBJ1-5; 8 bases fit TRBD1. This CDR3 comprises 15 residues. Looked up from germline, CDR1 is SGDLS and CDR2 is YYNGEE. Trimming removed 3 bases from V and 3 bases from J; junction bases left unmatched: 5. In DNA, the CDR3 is TGTGCCAGCAGCGAGACAGGGGATCCCAATCAGCCCCAGCATTTT. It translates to CASSETGDPNQPQHF.